This TCR beta chain comes out of a study of CD8 T cells in Susac syndrome (dated by TCRdb to the late 2010s). Describing the broader study: The study used repertoire sequencing to test whether antigen drove CD8+ T cell activation and differentiation in Susac syndrome. Broader findings and caveats from the paper: The study acknowledged that relatively few individuals were included in the TCR sequencing and HLA analysis.

Peripheral blood CD8+ and CD4+ T cells from healthy donors, Susac syndrome patients and multiple sclerosis patients were profiled using high-throughput TCR beta sequencing. Multiple sclerosis controls were treatment-naive patients with stable or active relapsing-remitting disease fulfilling revised McDonald criteria. Bulk CD8+ and CD4+ T cells were purified by magnetic negative isolation, while CD8+ TEMRA cells were enriched using FACS. Blood was collected in EDTA tubes and processed within 24 hours, with PBMCs isolated through density gradient centrifugation. PBMCs intended for TCR sequencing were cryopreserved in liquid nitrogen and were subsequently thawed in a 37 degrees C water bath. The sorted or isolated CD4+, CD8+ and CD8+ TEMRA cells reached a purity of at least 90%. RNA was extracted using the RNeasy kit, and about 0.45 to 1 ug of the RNA was reverse transcribed with random hexamers. TCR beta CDR3 regions were amplified with the immunoSEQ multiplex PCR assay covering 54 Vbeta and 13 Jbeta segments. Bias from PCR amplification was corrected by using a synthetic template baseline for primer optimization and for computational correction. The original pipeline was this. Reads were assigned to V, D and J genes according to IMGT and analyzed in immunoSEQ Analyzer, with only productive sequences retained. Clonality was computed as one minus Shannon entropy normalized by log2 of the number of productive unique sequences. For each patient and control, public and private clones were evaluated within the 100 most prevalent clones. A clone was defined as Susac-specific if it was absent from the healthy and MS cohorts, from over 1,000 published viral clones and from other ImmuneACCESS disease sequences. Using fastp trimming at Q25 and MiXCR clonotype assembly, TCRdb reanalyzed the public sequencing data and kept in-frame beta chains. Rows merge per CDR3 protein into single entries with the most common DNA and genes. The V and J calls were not made by the authors but by TCRdb's processing. The sample table holds around 130,000 distinct CDR3 sequences, of which roughly 96% were seen once. The top ten constitute around 0.12% of the sample.

Turning to this clonotype: Its antigen target is currently unknown. Base qualities are not recorded, but no much larger clone differs from it by a single base.

The clonotype comes from a human donor with multiple sclerosis. The sequencing input was CD4+ T cells from PBMCs.

CDR3 loop: CASTTGGTSNTEAFF. The sequence in DNA is TGTGCCAGCACGACAGGGGGCACCTCGAACACTGAAGCTTTCTTT. The rearranged segments are TRBV3-1 and TRBJ1-1; 10 nucleotides in the junction match TRBD1. From the germline V gene (reference sequence), CDR1 is LGHDT and CDR2 is YNNKEL. The CDR3, cysteine through phenylalanine, is 15 amino acids long. Only CDR3 DNA is held: 45 bases, read in frame from base 1. Here V drops 7 bases and J drops 1 base, and the junction holds 6 bases not matched to any gene. This CDR3, with the reference TRBV3-1 and TRBJ1-1 proteins standing in past its ends, gives the full variable domain DTAVSQTPKYLVTQMGNDKSIKCEQNLGHDTMYWYKQDSKKFLKIMFSYNNKELIINETVPNRFSPKSPDKAHLNLHINSLELGDSAVYFCASTTGGTSNTEAFFGQGTRLTVV.